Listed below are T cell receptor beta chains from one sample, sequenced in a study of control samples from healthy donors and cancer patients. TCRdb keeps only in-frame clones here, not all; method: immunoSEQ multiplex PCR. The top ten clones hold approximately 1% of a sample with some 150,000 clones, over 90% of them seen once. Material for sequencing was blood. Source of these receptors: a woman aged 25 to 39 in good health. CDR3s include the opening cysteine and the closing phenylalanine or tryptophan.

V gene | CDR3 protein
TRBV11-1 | CASSHPHEGAETQYF
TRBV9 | CASSVDPNDYNEQFF
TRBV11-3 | CASSLDGNTIYF
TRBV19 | CASSKGVGVYNEQFF
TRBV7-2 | CASSRDKNTEAFF
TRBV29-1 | CSVEPLGSYEQYF
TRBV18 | CASSPRSVGTNYGYTF
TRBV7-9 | CASSSRGKVNTEAFF
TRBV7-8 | CASSPTSGGGTGELFF
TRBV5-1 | CASSLDSGINEQFF
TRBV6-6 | CASSYRGVNQPQHF
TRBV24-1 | CATSDLGTPPEEAFF
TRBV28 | CASSLGGHEQFF
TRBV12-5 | CASGRGGSYEQYF
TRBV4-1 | CASNPLIEGPGANVLTF
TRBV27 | CASSLLFPTGGRSYEQYF
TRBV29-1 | CSVEQGYQPQHF
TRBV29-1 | CSVEEGSDEQYF
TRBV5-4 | CAIKGRGRNEQYF
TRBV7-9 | CASSSRDRSIEAFF
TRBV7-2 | CASSLDFGSYNEQFF
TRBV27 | CASSFIQGALGNQPQHF
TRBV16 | CASSALEGGPQQYF
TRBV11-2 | CASSLQVVGQSSYEQYF
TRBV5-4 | CASSPGTRVGAQYF
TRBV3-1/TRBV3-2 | CASTGSTYNEQFF
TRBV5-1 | CASSLGGQARGEQYF
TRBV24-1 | CATSDTTERRTGELFF
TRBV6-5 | CASVGHQNTEAFF
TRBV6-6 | CASSYSEVNQPQHF
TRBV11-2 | CASSRGGSNQPQHF
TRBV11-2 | CASSQKGQGFSYNEQFF
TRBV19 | CASSITQTTDTQYF
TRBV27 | CASSLAVRAGASRELFF
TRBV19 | CASKFPGSVGQPQHF
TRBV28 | CASRQLAARLYQETQYF
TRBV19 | CASSSWNQPQHF
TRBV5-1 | CASSLLRDGDEKLFF
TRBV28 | CASSWDRYSNQPQHF
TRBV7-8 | CASSWSARTGNTEAFF
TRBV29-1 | CSVEGTSGGRYEQYF
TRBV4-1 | CASSLGQANQPQHF
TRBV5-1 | CASSRDPLSNQPQHF
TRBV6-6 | CASSLRGFGTDTQYF
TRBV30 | CALRGGGDTQYF
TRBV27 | CASSLAGTTYSSYNEQFF
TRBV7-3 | CASSFGSRAEAFF
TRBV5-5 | CASSLVVSLVFTDTQYF
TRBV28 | CASSLWRGAGQPQHF
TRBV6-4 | CASSGFRDSHTEAFF
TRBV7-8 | CASSFDRSQPQHF
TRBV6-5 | CASSYSNRRSSYEQYF
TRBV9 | CASRAPRGGGSEGYTF
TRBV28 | CASSTGVDTQYF
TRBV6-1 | CASSEGVLAGAYNEQFF
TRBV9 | CASSVAGGSYGYTF
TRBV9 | CASSVSGGAVTDTQYF
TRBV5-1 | CASSRQTNTEAFF
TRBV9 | CASSRTRTGSLAGANVLTF
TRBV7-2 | CASSQNQGTQYF